A selection of T cell receptor beta chains follows, all from one sample in a study of blood T cell repertoires in COVID-19. Method: immunoSEQ multiplex PCR; TCRdb's copy keeps in-frame clones and lacks some. The sample yields roughly 30,000 clones, roughly 89% seen once. The specimen was peripheral blood. The receptors derive from a man in his 60s with active COVID-19. CDR3s include the opening cysteine and the closing phenylalanine or tryptophan. A D gene is named only where the DNA matches it firmly.

TGTGCCAGTAGGATCGGGGGGAGCCTCCTTTCCTACAATGAGCAGTTCTTC	CASRIGGSLLSYNEQFF	TRBV19	TRBD2	17	TRBJ2-1
TGTGCCAGCTCACCATCGGGGGTCGGTCAGCCCCAGCATTTT	CASSPSGVGQPQHF	TRBV18	-	14	TRBJ1-5
TGTGCCAGCAGTAATAATCAGGGGGCGCTGAATGGCTACACCTTC	CASSNNQGALNGYTF	TRBV7-8	TRBD1	15	TRBJ1-2
TGTGCCAGCAGCTCCCCTAATAGGGGATACAAAAACATTCAGTACTTC	CASSSPNRGYKNIQYF	TRBV7-8	-	16	TRBJ2-4
TGTGCCAGCAGTCCACGGGATGAAAAACTGTTTTTT	CASSPRDEKLFF	TRBV7-9	-	12	TRBJ1-4
TGTGCCACCAGGGGGGCAGGGGACTACGAGCAGTACTTC	CATRGAGDYEQYF	TRBV24-1	-	13	TRBJ2-7
TGTGCCAGCAGTTACTCAGGAGGGCTGGGGGGATCACCCCTCCACTTT	CASSYSGGLGGSPLHF	TRBV6-6	-	16	TRBJ1-6
TGTGCCAGCAGCTTGGGGGCAGGGGTGGACTATGGCTACACCTTC	CASSLGAGVDYGYTF	TRBV5-6	-	15	TRBJ1-2
TGTGCCAGCAGCGTTAGCGGGGGGTCACCCGGGGAGCTGTTTTTT	CASSVSGGSPGELFF	TRBV9	TRBD2	15	TRBJ2-2
TGTGCCAGCAGAATACAGAACACTGAAGCTTTCTTT	CASRIQNTEAFF	TRBV11-2	-	12	TRBJ1-1
TGTGCCAGCAGCTTGATAGGGGGATATAGCAATCAGCCCCAGCATTTT	CASSLIGGYSNQPQHF	TRBV5-8	-	16	TRBJ1-5
TGTGCCAGCAGCCCCTCGGGCTACGAGCAGTACTTC	CASSPSGYEQYF	TRBV3-1/TRBV3-2	-	12	TRBJ2-7
TGTGCCAGCCGCCCCCACAGCAAATCCTACGAGCAGTACTTC	CASRPHSKSYEQYF	TRBV21-1	-	14	TRBJ2-7
TGTGCCAGCAGCCGGACGAGGGGAGGGGCCACTGAAGCTTTCTTT	CASSRTRGGATEAFF	TRBV3-1/TRBV3-2	-	15	TRBJ1-1
TGTGCCAGTAGTATCTCGGGCAGGAGGACCGGGGAGCTGTTTTTT	CASSISGRRTGELFF	TRBV19	-	15	TRBJ2-2